This TCR beta chain came from a study of blood T cell repertoires in COVID-19. Study background: PBMCs, B-cell-depleted T cells, or T cells provided the cDNA or gDNA that made up the material.

The data were produced by immunoSEQ multiplex PCR, yet TCRdb's version contains in-frame clones alone and is incomplete. The table has approximately 150,000 clones, approximately 85% seen once. Germline CDR1 reads SGHDT; CDR2 reads YYEEEE. The CDR3 covers 16 residues. V shed 0 bases, J shed 6 bases, and the junction held 9 bases outside the gene matches. This chain joins TRBV5-6 and TRBJ2-3; TRBD1 matches 8 bases. The sample was peripheral blood. The receptor was derived from a man between 60 and 70 years old with active or convalescent COVID-19. The chain's CDR3 is CASSLEGSGGVDTQYF. The CDR3 region has the DNA TGTGCCAGCAGCTTGGAGGGGTCAGGGGGCGTGGATACGCAGTATTTT.